The 7 T cell receptor beta chains below were found in one sample sequenced in a study of spatial heterogeneity in lung cancer. From the 5' RACE reads, TCRdb called clonotypes with MiXCR, one entry per CDR3 protein. The repertoire holds roughly 79,000 distinct CDR3 sequences, with roughly 13% as singletons. Time point indicated: sample taken at primary tumor resection. Whole RNA was taken from tumor, nontumor lung or frozen PBMC; it was then sequenced unsorted. This material consisted of PBMCs, taken at surgery. The source of these receptors is a male donor with early-stage non-small cell lung cancer.

This clonotype has a count of ten or more. The chain recombines TRBV29-1 with TRBJ1-1, with a weak D call TRBD1 (5 bases). From germline, CDR1 is SQVTM and CDR2 ANQGSEA. This CDR3 comprises 12 residues. With 8 bases removed from V and 3 bases from J, the gap between germline ends came to 13 bases. The CDR3 reads CSIEEGDTEAFF. The CDR3 region has the DNA TGCAGCATAGAAGAAGGGGACACTGAAGCTTTCTTT.

This clonotype is labeled as medium-sized. The chain couples TRBV6-5 to TRBJ2-3; the match to TRBD2 covers 7 bases. Trimming took 0 bases from V and 3 from J; bases not matched to a gene: 0. Germline V lookup: CDR1 MNHEY, CDR2 SVGAGI. The CDR3 contains 14 residues. Here the CDR3 DNA reads TGTGCCAGCAGTTACTCGGGGGGGACAGATACGCAGTATTTT. This gives the protein CASSYSGGTDTQYF.

Comments on this clonotype: The CDR3 does not close with the conserved phenylalanine or tryptophan, likely indicating a read error. V usage is TRBV20-1 and J usage is TRBJ2-1, with D uncertain. Germline CDR1 DFQATT, CDR2 SNEGSKA (reference sequence). There are 15 residues in the CDR3. Trimming removed 3 bases from V and 8 bases from J, with 20 bases in between. CDR3 amino acids: CSASEVTAKGYEQFS. CDR3 DNA sequence: TGCAGTGCTAGTGAAGTAACAGCAAAGGGCTATGAGCAGTTCTCC.

This chain joins TRBV3-1 and TRBJ1-2; 7 nucleotides match TRBD1. The CDR3 runs 16 residues. After removal of 1 base from V and 3 bases from J, the junction contained 8 bases not matched to a gene. CDR1 is LGHDT, CDR2 YNNKEL, per germline (reference sequence). Here the CDR3 reads CASSQVPDRKDYGYTF. Here the CDR3 DNA reads TGTGCCAGCAGCCAAGTCCCGGACAGGAAGGACTATGGCTACACCTTC.

This clonotype was picked up many times. The rearrangement uses TRBV9 and TRBJ2-5, with 9 bases fitting TRBD2. Germline V lookup: CDR1 SGDLS, CDR2 YYNGEE. This CDR3 is built from 16 residues. The V gene end was trimmed by 4 bases and the J gene end by 4 bases; junction bases not matched to a gene: 11. Here the CDR3 DNA reads TGTGCCAGCAGCATTAATAGCGGGAGTGGTGGAGAGACCCAGTACTTC. This encodes CASSINSGSGGETQYF.

In this sample, this clonotype turned up a few times. The chain uses TRBV12-3 or TRBV12-4 and TRBJ2-2, with 7 positions matching TRBD2. The CDR3 is 16 residues long. V gave up 4 bases and J gave up 3 bases; unmatched junction bases: 8. The CDR3 region has the DNA TGTGCCAGCAGTTCCTCCGGACTAGTGTACACCGGGGAGCTGTTTTTT. It yields the protein CASSSSGLVYTGELFF.

The CDR3 region is CASSPTSGRMDTQYF. CDR3 sequence (DNA): TGTGCCAGCAGCCCCACTAGCGGGAGGATGGATACGCAGTATTTT. The V and J genes are TRBV7-3 and TRBJ2-3; 12 positions agree with TRBD2. The CDR3 sequence is 15 residues long. CDR1 is SGHTA, CDR2 FQGTGA, per germline. Trimming took 5 bases from V and 6 from J; bases not matched to a gene: 6.